These 11 T cell receptor beta chains were all obtained from the same sample, sequenced in a study of identical twins. TCRdb re-derived calls from the 5' RACE reads in MiXCR, one entry per CDR3 protein. The repertoire includes about 530,000 distinct CDR3 sequences, 20% to 25% of them detected once, and approximately 0.5% sits in the top ten. These data were also filed under a second study, of yellow fever vaccine responses in identical twins.

Material: CD4+ T cells sorted from blood. The receptors stem from a woman aged 18-35 years in good health.

The chain couples TRBV4-1 to TRBJ2-3; D call uncertain. The CDR3 has 17 residues. CDR1 is MGHRA and CDR2 is YSYEKL in the germline V gene. V was cut by 0 bases and J by 3 bases, with 16 bases left in between. In DNA, the CDR3 is TGCGCCAGCAGCCAAGATCGTGGAAAGCGAGTTACAGATACGCAGTATTTT. This sequence encodes CASSQDRGKRVTDTQYF.

This clonotype was observed a handful of times. The V and J genes are TRBV5-1 and TRBJ2-2, with D possibly TRBD1 on 5 matching bases. Germline-derived CDR1 and CDR2 are SGHRS and YFSETQ. The CDR3 sequence is 15 residues long. Deletions cut 3 bases from V and 0 bases from J, with 9 bases between. CDR3 coding DNA: TGCGCCAGCAGCTGGGGCAGCGCGAACACCGGGGAGCTGTTTTTT. Its translation: CASSWGSANTGELFF.

This rearrangement joins TRBV5-1 to TRBJ1-2, with 8 nucleotides matching TRBD1. Germline V gene lookup returns CDR1 SGHRS and CDR2 YFSETQ. J lost 8 bases, V lost 3 bases, and 9 bases had no gene match. The CDR3 extends over 14 amino acids. CDR3 in amino acids: CASSSGQGSSGYTF. The CDR3, as DNA: TGCGCCAGCAGCTCCGGACAGGGATCTTCCGGCTACACCTTC. The full variable domain, in which reference TRBV5-1 and TRBJ1-2 provide the parts outside the CDR3, is KAGVTQTPRYLIKTRGQQVTLSCSPISGHRSVSWYQQTPGQGLQFLFEYFSETQRNKGNFPGRFSGRQFSNSRSEMNVSTLELGDSALYLCASSSGQGSSGYTFGSGTRLTVV.

The chain is built from TRBV5-6 and TRBJ2-7, with D perhaps being TRBD1 or TRBD2 (5 bases each). V was clipped by 2 bases and J by 2 bases, with 17 bases between them. CDR1 and CDR2 (germline): SGHDT, YYEEEE. This CDR3 region has 16 residues. CDR3 nucleotide sequence: TGTGCCAGCAGCTTTCGAGGGACGCGGGCCGCCTACGAGCAGTACTTC. This codes for CASSFRGTRAAYEQYF.

The chain carries TRBV20-1 and TRBJ2-1, with TRBD2 matching 14 bases. V dropped 5 bases and J dropped 9; count of bases not matched to a gene: 6. This CDR3 is built from 14 residues. Looked up from germline, CDR1 is DFQATT and CDR2 is SNEGSKA (reference sequence). The CDR3 DNA sequence: TGCAGTGCTCGCGAGACTAGCGGGAGGGGTGAGCAGTTCTTC. This sequence encodes CSARETSGRGEQFF.

The CDR3 nucleotides read TGCGCCAGCAGCCAAGATAGTGGAGGTCTGATCTACAATGAGCAGTTCTTC. Amino acids: CASSQDSGGLIYNEQFF. The V call is TRBV4-1, the J call TRBJ2-1, with D possibly matching TRBD2 (5 bases). The CDR3 is 17 amino acids. Germline CDR1 is MGHRA and CDR2 is YSYEKL. The V end was cut by 0 bases, the J end by 3 bases, with 15 bases between.

The chain links TRBV12-3 or TRBV12-4 to TRBJ2-7; D perhaps matches TRBD1 (5 bases). CDR3 length equals 13 residues. Trimming removed 6 bases at V and 3 bases at J, with 12 bases between. The chain's CDR3 is CASSPDMNYEQYV. The CDR3 coding sequence is TGTGCCAGCAGCCCGGACATGAACTACGAGCAGTACGTC.

The J gene is TRBJ2-1, the V gene TRBV5-1; the match to TRBD2 covers 11 bases. Germline values: CDR1 SGHRS, CDR2 YFSETQ. V lost 6 bases and J lost 8; bases outside the gene matches: 10. CDR3 size: 15 residues. The CDR3 DNA reads as TGCGCCAGCACTCGTACTAGCGGGAGTCCCTATGAGCAGTTCTTC. Translated, it gives CASTRTSGSPYEQFF.

The table lists this clonotype with a few counts. This chain uses TRBV24-1 with TRBJ2-1; 9 bases match TRBD2. Germline CDR1 and CDR2: KGHDR and SFDVKD. The CDR3 covers 16 residues. Trimming removed 1 base from V and 5 bases from J; junction bases left unmatched: 5. This CDR3 is CATSDLKRGANNEQFF. The CDR3 DNA sequence: TGTGCCACCAGTGATTTAAAGCGGGGGGCTAACAATGAGCAGTTCTTC.

The chain carries TRBV18 and TRBJ1-5; D unclear. This CDR3 region has 14 residues. V was cut by 2 bases and J by 4 bases, with 9 bases left in between. The V gene's germline CDR1 is KGHSH and CDR2 LQKENI. This CDR3 reads CASSPGQQNQPQHF. The DNA of the CDR3 is TGTGCCAGCTCACCAGGTCAGCAAAATCAGCCCCAGCATTTT.

V and J are TRBV10-3 and TRBJ2-2; TRBD2 matches 8 bases. CDR3 size: 14 residues. After removal of 6 bases from V and 5 bases from J, the junction contained 5 bases not matched to a gene. CDR1 and CDR2 from the germline V gene are ENHRY and SYGVKD. CDR3: CAIRGTSRTGELFF. The CDR3 DNA reads as TGTGCCATCAGGGGGACTAGTCGTACCGGGGAGCTGTTTTTT.